The 27 T cell receptor beta chains presented below share a single source sample, sequenced in a study of blood T cells in healthy people across ages. A sample-barcoded 5' primer and a J-beta primer mix were used in a second PCR of about 6 to 12 cycles. TCRdb fed the 5' RACE reads into MiXCR, producing one record per CDR3 protein. This table holds over a million distinct CDR3 sequences, about 43% found once. Sequenced material: blood. Receptors originate from a woman between 18 and 29 years old in good health.

As regards this clonotype: Since a much larger clone is just one base distant, this may be a read error. The gene calls are TRBV5-5 and TRBJ2-1, with D maybe TRBD1 (5 bases). Germline V gives CDR1 SGHKS, CDR2 YYEKEE (reference sequence). The CDR3 is made up of 12 amino acids. CDR3 bases: TGTGCCAGCAGCTTGTGGCAGACAGAGCGGTTCTTC. It codes for CASSLWQTERFF. The full variable domain, with the rest looked up from reference TRBV5-5 and TRBJ2-1, is DAGVTQSPTHLIKTRGQQVTLRCSPISGHKSVSWYQQVLGQGPQFIFQYYEKEERGRGNFPDRFSARQFPNYSSELNVNALLLGDSALYLCASSLWQTERFFGPGTRLTVL.

This clonotype was detected only a few times. The rearrangement joins TRBV6-5 to TRBJ2-1; 7 bases match TRBD2. This CDR3 spans 14 amino acids. The germline V gene encodes CDR1 MNHEY and CDR2 SVGAGI. V trimming: 1 base; J trimming: 8 bases; junction bases outside the gene matches: 5. The CDR3 is CASSYLGTNYEQFF. The CDR3 DNA sequence: TGTGCCAGCAGTTACTTGGGGACTAACTATGAGCAGTTCTTC.

The V and J genes are TRBV12-3 or TRBV12-4 and TRBJ2-4; D is unresolved. Gene TRBJ2-7 matches the end of the DNA better, so the J call may be wrong. The CDR3 contains 14 residues. The CDR3 here is CASSFRAYYYEQYF. CDR3 DNA sequence: TGTGCCAGCAGTTTTAGGGCCTACTACTACGAGCAGTACTTC.

The chain uses TRBV7-9 and TRBJ2-5, with no clear D. CDR3 length: 14 residues. Trimming took off 5 bases at V and 3 bases at J, with 13 bases between the two ends. CDR1 and CDR2 (germline): SEHNR, FQNEAQ (reference sequence). DNA of the CDR3: TGTGCCAGCAGCCTAACAGAGCTGAAAGAGACCCAGTACTTC. Translation: CASSLTELKETQYF.

The V call is TRBV12-3 or TRBV12-4, the J call TRBJ2-1; D not certain. Deletions cut 7 bases from V and 6 bases from J, with 16 bases between. This CDR3 has 14 amino acids. The CDR3 protein is CASTLGSFGNEQFF. The CDR3 bases are TGTGCCAGCACCTTAGGATCTTTCGGCAATGAGCAGTTCTTC.

This clonotype was seen only a few times. The gene calls are TRBV7-9 and TRBJ2-7, with 7 bases that match TRBD2. Germline CDR1 and CDR2: SEHNR and FQNEAQ (reference sequence). The CDR3 sequence is 14 residues long. V lost 7 bases to trimming and J lost 0 bases; unmatched junction nucleotides: 6. Here the CDR3 reads CASNSGGSSYEQYF. The DNA for the CDR3 is TGTGCCAGCAACTCGGGGGGAAGCTCCTACGAGCAGTACTTC.

V is TRBV7-9 and J is TRBJ2-7; D is possibly TRBD1 or TRBD2 (5 bases each). V was shortened by 1 base and J by 3 bases, with 16 bases between the two germline ends. Germline V lookup: CDR1 SEHNR, CDR2 FQNEAQ (reference sequence). The CDR3 sequence is 16 residues long. Here the CDR3 DNA reads TGTGCCAGCAGCTTAGAGTTCGGGGACCGGTTCTACGAGCAGTACTTC. Amino acids: CASSLEFGDRFYEQYF. Looking up the rest from reference TRBV7-9 and TRBJ2-7 gives the full variable domain: DTGVSQNPRHKITKRGQNVTFRCDPISEHNRLYWYRQTLGQGPEFLTYFQNEAQLEKSRLLSDRFSAERPKGSFSTLEIQRTEQGDSAMYLCASSLEFGDRFYEQYFGPGTRLTVT.

This clonotype occurred a few times. This chain uses TRBV25-1 with TRBJ2-7, with 7 bases lining up with TRBD2. This CDR3 is built from 13 residues. V lost 8 bases to trimming and J lost 2 bases; unmatched junction nucleotides: 6. The germline V gene has CDR1 MGHDK and CDR2 SYGVNS. The CDR3 DNA sequence: TGTGCCAGCGGTAGCGGGTCTCCCTACGAGCAGTACTTC. This codes for CASGSGSPYEQYF.

The chain couples TRBV4-2 to TRBJ1-6; D is unclear. Trimming left V 0 bases short and J 10 bases short, with 10 bases between. CDR1 is LGHNA and CDR2 is YNFKEQ in the germline V gene. The length of the CDR3 is 14 residues. The CDR3 sequence is CASSQEARGSPLHF. In DNA, the CDR3 is TGTGCCAGCAGCCAAGAGGCTCGAGGGTCACCCCTCCACTTT.

V gene TRBV28 combines with J gene TRBJ2-1, with 7 positions matching TRBD2. This CDR3 has 18 amino acids. CDR1 is MDHEN and CDR2 is SYDVKM in the germline V gene. Germline trimming cut 3 bases from V and 5 bases from J; bases unmatched to any gene: 16. DNA of the CDR3: TGTGCCAGCAGTTTGGGAAGCGGGAAGGAGTTTAGGAACAATGAGCAGTTCTTC. It specifies CASSLGSGKEFRNNEQFF.

This chain uses TRBV20-1 with TRBJ2-2; 8 nucleotides match TRBD2. This CDR3 is built from 16 residues. Germline V lookup: CDR1 DFQATT, CDR2 SNEGSKA (reference sequence). The trim removed 0 bases at V and 0 bases at J, leaving 3 bases unmatched. The CDR3 nucleotides read TGCAGTGCTAGAGAAGCGGGAGCAACGAACACCGGGGAGCTGTTTTTT. This codes for CSAREAGATNTGELFF.

This clonotype was seen more than once but under ten times. The gene calls are TRBV9 and TRBJ2-5, with TRBD1 identical over 12 bases. The J segment lost 4 bases and the V segment lost 2 bases, leaving 6 bases of the junction unmatched. This CDR3 contains 16 residues. Germline CDR1 is SGDLS and CDR2 is YYNGEE. The CDR3 region is CASSVTPGQGAETQYF. The CDR3 DNA reads as TGTGCCAGCAGCGTTACCCCGGGACAGGGGGCAGAGACCCAGTACTTC.

The V call is TRBV20-1, the J call TRBJ2-1, with D unresolved. The germline V gene encodes CDR1 DFQATT and CDR2 SNEGSKA (reference sequence). Deletions cut 2 bases from V and 7 bases from J, with 12 bases between. The CDR3 extends over 13 amino acids. The CDR3 spells CSARYGGRNEQFF. For the CDR3, the DNA is TGCAGTGCTAGATATGGCGGTCGGAATGAGCAGTTCTTC.

The chain has TRBV7-9 and TRBJ2-2; 7 bases match TRBD2. Germline CDR1 reads SEHNR; CDR2 reads FQNEAQ (reference sequence). The CDR3 consists of 16 residues. The V segment lost 7 bases and the J segment 4 bases; nucleotides outside the gene matches: 12. CDR3 loop: CASTQGGSTGTGELFF. The CDR3 DNA reads TGTGCCAGCACCCAAGGCGGGAGTACGGGCACCGGGGAGCTGTTTTTT.

The V gene is TRBV5-6, the J gene TRBJ2-1, with D uncertain. Between the trimmed V and J ends, which lost 4 bases and 6 bases, there was a span of 11 bases. Germline V gives CDR1 SGHDT, CDR2 YYEEEE. The CDR3 is 13 amino acids. The DNA of the CDR3 is TGTGCCAGCAGCCCTGGGGTGGGCAATGAGCAGTTCTTC. Translated: CASSPGVGNEQFF.

This clonotype was counted a few times. V gene TRBV20-1 combines with J gene TRBJ2-3; no reliable D call. V gave up 0 bases and J gave up 2 bases, with 3 bases separating them. Germline assignment: CDR1 DFQATT and CDR2 SNEGSKA (reference sequence). This CDR3 comprises 12 residues. As DNA, the CDR3 is TGCAGTGCTAGAGAGCTCACAGATACGCAGTATTTT. Protein sequence: CSARELTDTQYF.

The chain has TRBV20-1 and TRBJ1-5, with no clear D. This CDR3 comprises 13 residues. Germline V CDR1 and CDR2: DFQATT, SNEGSKA (reference sequence). The V gene lost 3 bases and the J gene lost 6 bases, with 12 bases spanning the gap. The CDR3 reads CSAREGGSQPQHF. The CDR3 DNA sequence: TGCAGTGCTAGGGAGGGAGGGTCTCAGCCCCAGCATTTT.

V gene TRBV7-9 combines with J gene TRBJ1-2; TRBD1 might be the D (5 bases). V shed 1 base and J shed 7 bases, with 16 bases lying between them. The germline V gene encodes CDR1 SEHNR and CDR2 FQNEAQ (reference sequence). This CDR3 contains 15 residues. The CDR3 DNA reads as TGTGCCAGCAGCTTAGAGCTAGGGATGGGACGTGGCTACACCTTC. Translation gives CASSLELGMGRGYTF.

This clonotype was counted once. This chain uses TRBV12-3 or TRBV12-4 with TRBJ2-5, with D possibly matching TRBD2 (5 bases). Trimming removed 10 bases at V and 11 bases at J, with 26 bases between. This CDR3 contains 14 residues. The CDR3 reads CATSSEGGFCEQYF. The CDR3 DNA sequence: TGTGCCACCTCATCAGAGGGCGGTTTTTGTGAGCAGTACTTC.

Only a few counts were recorded for this clonotype. CDR3 sequence: CASSSGTFYPETQYF. In DNA, the CDR3 is TGTGCCAGCAGCTCCGGGACCTTCTACCCAGAGACCCAGTACTTC. The genes are TRBV7-2 and TRBJ2-5; TRBD1 or TRBD2 may be the D gene (5 bases each). CDR3 size: 15 residues. The V end was cut by 4 bases, the J end by 4 bases, with 16 bases between. Per the germline V gene, CDR1 is SGHTA and CDR2 is FQGNSA.

A few counts support this clonotype. V is TRBV7-2 and J is TRBJ2-1, with 8 bases that match TRBD2. Germline V gene data show CDR1 as SGHTA and CDR2 as FQGNSA. The CDR3 is 14 amino acids. Germline trimming cut 5 bases from V and 10 bases from J; bases unmatched to any gene: 10. This CDR3 reads CASSLTSGDREQFF. The CDR3, as DNA: TGTGCCAGCAGCCTAACTAGCGGAGACAGGGAGCAGTTCTTC.

The rearrangement joins TRBV5-1 to TRBJ2-3; 8 positions match TRBD1. This CDR3 is 16 amino acids long. J was trimmed by 1 base and V by 4 bases; bases with no gene match: 8. Germline CDR1 reads SGHRS; CDR2 reads YFSETQ. Written as DNA, the CDR3 is TGCGCCAGCAGCGCCAGACAGGGGAGCGGCACAGATACGCAGTATTTT. Its protein product is CASSARQGSGTDTQYF.

A few counts support this clonotype. J is TRBJ2-1 and V is TRBV11-2; 12 bases line up with TRBD2. Germline values: CDR1 SGHAT, CDR2 FQNNGV. The CDR3 is made up of 16 amino acids. Trimming at V came to 4 bases and at J to 4 bases, leaving 5 bases not matched to a gene. The chain's CDR3 is CASSSWTSGVYNEQFF. As DNA, the CDR3 is TGTGCCAGCAGCTCCTGGACTAGCGGGGTTTACAATGAGCAGTTCTTC.

On this clonotype itself: This may be a read error: a much more frequent sequence differs by one nucleotide. This rearrangement joins TRBV6-1 to TRBJ2-1, with D perhaps TRBD1 (6 bases). The V and J ends lost 6 bases and 6 bases respectively, with 9 bases between them. CDR1 and CDR2 from the germline V gene are MNHNS and SASEGT. The CDR3 has 12 residues. The CDR3 region is CASRLGGNEQFF. The CDR3, as DNA: TGTGCCAGCAGGTTAGGGGGCAATGAGCAGTTCTTC.

The V call is TRBV6-6, the J call TRBJ1-4; 9 bases are a match to TRBD1. The V segment lost 4 bases and the J segment 7 bases; nucleotides outside the gene matches: 4. From germline, CDR1 is MNHNY and CDR2 SVGAGI (reference sequence). CDR3 length: 14 amino acids. The CDR3 region is CASSWGQGGEKLFF. In DNA, the CDR3 is TGTGCCAGCAGTTGGGGACAGGGAGGTGAAAAACTGTTTTTT.

This clonotype was seen a single time. The junction differs from germline at one of its ends, possibly a read error. The CDR3 sequence: CASSPPTGGFNTQYF. Written as DNA, the CDR3 is TGTGCCAGCAGCCCGCCGACAGGGGGCTTCAACACTCAGTACTTC. The gene calls are TRBV3-1 and TRBJ2-4; 10 positions agree with TRBD1. The V gene's germline CDR1 is LGHDT and CDR2 YNNKEL (reference sequence). CDR3 size: 15 residues.

This chain links TRBV27 with TRBJ1-4; TRBD1 might be the D (5 bases). The V end lost 2 bases, the J end lost 0 bases, and 10 bases lay between the germline ends. CDR3 length equals 16 residues. Germline V CDR1 and CDR2: MNHEY, SMNVEV (reference sequence). The CDR3 DNA sequence: TGTGCCAGCAGTTTACAGGGCGTTCCAACTAATGAAAAACTGTTTTTT. This encodes CASSLQGVPTNEKLFF.